There are a few counts of the clone carrying this TCR delta chain. Its antigen is unknown. A read error is likely here: a far larger clone is one base away. These data originate in a study of gammadelta T cells in human blood. TCRdb reran clone calling via CATT on the RT-PCR reads. The table has 960 or so delta-chain clones, about 21% seen once. General study findings and limits: Polyclonal expansion of innate γδ T cells after birth appeared microbially driven.

Looked up from germline, CDR1 is GEAIGNYY and CDR2 is EKD. The CDR3 is made up of 18 amino acids. The chain carries TRDV2 and TRDJ3, with 8 bases matching TRDD3. The clonotype was recovered from a human donor. Source material: Vgamma9Vdelta2 gamma-delta T cells from infant blood. CDR3 nucleotide sequence: TGTGCCAGTGACCTACTGGGGGCTATCTCCTGGGACACCCGACAGATGTTTTTC. It encodes CASDLLGAISWDTRQMFF.